These 27 T cell receptor beta chains came from one sample sequenced in a study of blood T cell repertoires in COVID-19. The table came from immunoSEQ multiplex PCR; TCRdb's copy has only in-frame clones and leaves some out. This repertoire shows roughly 300,000 clones, under 90% found once; its top ten account for about 2%. The specimen sequenced was peripheral blood. These receptor sequences come from a woman aged 25-40 years with COVID-19, enrolled during active disease.

The V gene is TRBV5-4, the J gene TRBJ1-4; D is ambiguous. Trimming removed 0 bases from V and 8 bases from J, with 11 bases in between. Germline assignment: CDR1 SGHNT and CDR2 YYREEE (reference sequence). CDR3 length: 14 residues. The CDR3 nucleotides read TGTGCCAGCAGCTTGGCGCCAGGTTACGAAAAACTGTTTTTT. Translation gives CASSLAPGYEKLFF.

The chain combines TRBV5-5 with TRBJ1-5; D might be TRBD1 (6 bases). The CDR3 is made up of 15 amino acids. V lost 4 bases and J lost 0, with 11 bases in between. Germline V CDR1 and CDR2: SGHKS, YYEKEE (reference sequence). The CDR3 DNA sequence: TGTGCCAGCAGCCCCGCAGGGGATAGCAATCAGCCCCAGCATTTT. The encoded protein is CASSPAGDSNQPQHF.

The chain employs TRBV5-6 and TRBJ2-7; possible D gene TRBD2, 6 bases. V was cut by 2 bases and J by 4 bases, with 7 bases left in between. CDR1 is SGHDT and CDR2 is YYEEEE in the germline V gene. The CDR3 has 12 residues. CDR3 protein: CASSFGGYEQYV. The CDR3 coding sequence is TGTGCCAGCAGCTTTGGGGGGTACGAGCAGTACGTC.

Only one count was recorded for this clone. The chain is built from TRBV10-3 and TRBJ1-2; TRBD1 is a possible D gene (6 bases). The CDR3 sequence is 12 residues long. Germline assignment: CDR1 ENHRY and CDR2 SYGVKD. Trimming cost V 7 bases and J 8 bases, with 14 bases left between them. The CDR3 nucleotides read TGTGCCATCATGGAAGGGGGAAGCGGCTACACCTTC. Residues: CAIMEGGSGYTF.

The chain couples TRBV11-3 to TRBJ2-5, with 11 bases lining up with TRBD2. The germline V gene encodes CDR1 SGHNT and CDR2 YENEEA. The CDR3 has 16 amino acids. V lost 5 bases, J lost 0 bases, and 5 bases stayed unmatched. DNA of the CDR3: TGTGCCAGCAGCCTTCGACTAGCGGGGTACCAAGAGACCCAGTACTTC. It translates to CASSLRLAGYQETQYF.

The chain carries TRBV7-2 and TRBJ1-2, with D tentatively TRBD1 (6 bases). This CDR3 region has 13 residues. In germline, CDR1 is SGHTA, CDR2 FQGNSA. V lost 5 bases and J 3 bases, leaving 10 bases between the germline ends. CDR3 protein: CASSPQGYYGYTF. Here the CDR3 DNA reads TGTGCCAGCAGCCCTCAGGGGTACTATGGCTACACCTTC.

The chain carries TRBV10-1 and TRBJ2-2; 7 bases are shared with TRBD2. The V segment lost 1 base and the J segment 1 base; nucleotides outside the gene matches: 3. CDR1 is WNHNN, CDR2 SYGVQD, per germline (reference sequence). The CDR3 covers 16 residues. Here the CDR3 DNA reads TGCGCCAGCAGTGAGTTTCGCGGGGGGAACACCGGGGAGCTGTTTTTT. It codes for CASSEFRGGNTGELFF.

This chain links TRBV6-1 with TRBJ2-5; 14 bases fit TRBD2. The ends lost 4 bases at V and 10 bases at J; junction bases unmatched: 11. This CDR3 contains 16 residues. Germline CDR1 is MNHNS and CDR2 is SASEGT. CDR3 loop: CASSAWGLAGALVQYF. The CDR3 DNA reads TGTGCCAGCAGTGCCTGGGGACTAGCGGGGGCCCTGGTCCAGTACTTC.

V gene TRBV6-6 combines with J gene TRBJ2-5; 8 bases agree with TRBD1. The CDR3 loop spans 16 amino acids. With V trimmed by 0 bases and J by 4 bases, 7 bases remained unmatched. Germline loops: CDR1 MNHNY, CDR2 SVGAGI (reference sequence). The CDR3 coding sequence is TGTGCCAGCAGTTACTCGCGACAGGGGCACCGAGAGACCCAGTACTTC. Amino acids: CASSYSRQGHRETQYF.

This clone was seen once. The chain couples TRBV2 to TRBJ2-1; D call uncertain. The CDR3 consists of 14 residues. From germline, CDR1 is SNHLY and CDR2 FYNNEI. V lost 4 bases and J lost 0, with 7 bases in between. The CDR3 protein is CASSATRSYNEQFF. The CDR3 DNA reads TGTGCCAGCAGTGCTACCCGCTCCTACAATGAGCAGTTCTTC.

V gene TRBV5-1 combines with J gene TRBJ2-5, with D maybe TRBD1 (6 bases). This CDR3 contains 15 residues. V lost 0 bases and J 2 bases, leaving 11 bases between the germline ends. Per germline, CDR1 SGHRS and CDR2 YFSETQ. Here the CDR3 reads CASSLAGVGQETQYF. The CDR3 DNA sequence: TGCGCCAGCAGCTTGGCAGGGGTCGGTCAAGAGACCCAGTACTTC.

This clone was detected only once. V gene TRBV27 combines with J gene TRBJ1-5; 7 nucleotides match TRBD1. The ends lost 8 bases at V and 4 bases at J; junction bases unmatched: 5. Germline-derived CDR1 and CDR2 are MNHEY and SMNVEV (reference sequence). The CDR3 runs to 13 residues. The CDR3 reads CASQDRRNQPQHF. In DNA, the CDR3 is TGTGCCAGCCAGGACAGGAGGAATCAGCCCCAGCATTTT.

This clone was detected a few times. The chain recombines TRBV6-5 with TRBJ1-3; TRBD1 aligns across 7 bases. CDR1 is MNHEY and CDR2 is SVGAGI in the germline V gene. After removal of 2 bases from V and 0 bases from J, the junction contained 4 bases not matched to a gene. The CDR3 is 16 amino acids. CDR3 loop: CASSYEGGSSGNTIYF. The CDR3, as DNA: TGTGCCAGCAGTTACGAAGGGGGCAGCTCTGGAAACACCATATATTTT.

This chain joins TRBV12-2 and TRBJ2-3; TRBD2, the table's D call, lacks a check against the DNA. TRBV12-2 is noted as a pseudogene. This CDR3 is 12 amino acids long. The CDR3 nucleotides are TGTGCAAGTCGCTTATACACAGATACGCAGTATTTT. Residues: CASRLYTDTQYF.

The V call is TRBV6-1, the J call TRBJ2-1; D is unclear. The CDR3 is made up of 14 amino acids. The V end was cut by 1 base, the J end by 5 bases, with 9 bases between. Germline V gene sequence: CDR1 MNHNS, CDR2 SASEGT. The CDR3 loop reads CASSEEVEDNEQFF. CDR3 nucleotide sequence: TGTGCCAGCAGTGAAGAGGTTGAGGACAATGAGCAGTTCTTC.

The J gene is TRBJ1-1, the V gene TRBV5-1; D is perhaps TRBD1 (6 bases). Germline V gene lookup returns CDR1 SGHRS and CDR2 YFSETQ. V lost 3 bases and J 6 bases, leaving 15 bases between the germline ends. The CDR3 is 14 residues long. CDR3 nucleotides: TGCGCCAGCAGCTCAAGACAGGCAGCACCTGAAGCTTTCTTT. Encoded protein: CASSSRQAAPEAFF. The complete variable domain, with remaining parts taken from reference TRBV5-1 and TRBJ1-1, reads KAGVTQTPRYLIKTRGQQVTLSCSPISGHRSVSWYQQTPGQGLQFLFEYFSETQRNKGNFPGRFSGRQFSNSRSEMNVSTLELGDSALYLCASSSRQAAPEAFFGQGTRLTVV.

The chain carries TRBV7-6 and TRBJ2-2; 8 positions match TRBD1. This CDR3 is 16 amino acids long. J lost 6 bases, V lost 1 base, and 7 bases had no gene match. The germline V gene encodes CDR1 SGHVS and CDR2 FNYEAQ. For the CDR3, the DNA is TGTGCCAGCAGCTTAGGGACAGGGCCCCCATCCGGGGAGCTGTTTTTT. It codes for CASSLGTGPPSGELFF.

The chain recombines TRBV29-1 with TRBJ1-2, with 11 bases fitting TRBD1. V lost 6 bases and J lost 7; bases outside the gene matches: 7. Germline V gives CDR1 SQVTM, CDR2 ANQGSEA. The CDR3 spans 13 residues. CDR3 nucleotide sequence: TGCAGCGTCGTGGGACAGGGGGTAGCTGGCTACACCTTC. It codes for CSVVGQGVAGYTF.

This clone has only a few counts. The rearrangement links TRBV5-1 to TRBJ1-5; the match to TRBD1 covers 10 bases. V dropped 0 bases and J dropped 7; count of bases not matched to a gene: 4. The CDR3 spans 15 residues. Germline CDR1 and CDR2: SGHRS and YFSETQ. The CDR3 region is CASSLGTGGQQPQHF. The DNA for the CDR3 is TGCGCCAGCAGCTTGGGGACAGGGGGGCAGCAGCCCCAGCATTTT.

This chain uses TRBV25-1 with TRBJ1-2; 7 nucleotides match TRBD1. Losses at the gene ends were 3 bases for V and 5 bases for J; bases not matched to a gene: 12. The CDR3 runs 16 residues. Germline V gene sequence: CDR1 MGHDK, CDR2 SYGVNS. The CDR3 bases are TGTGCCAGCAGTGATGTGTGGGATCGACAGGGTTATGGCTACACCTTC. Its protein product is CASSDVWDRQGYGYTF.

The chain has TRBV7-3 and TRBJ2-1; 13 nucleotides align to TRBD2. Trimming took 5 bases from V and 7 from J; bases not matched to a gene: 5. Germline CDR1 SGHTA, CDR2 FQGTGA. This CDR3 region has 15 residues. CDR3 amino acids: CASSLTSGGANEQFF. In DNA form, the CDR3 reads TGTGCCAGCAGCCTCACTAGCGGGGGGGCAAATGAGCAGTTCTTC.

The chain links TRBV25-1 to TRBJ1-5; no firm D call. CDR3 length: 12 amino acids. CDR1 is MGHDK, CDR2 SYGVNS, per germline. V lost 2 bases, J lost 7 bases, and 6 bases lay in between. The CDR3 is CASSEQKQPQHF. CDR3 sequence (DNA): TGTGCCAGCAGTGAACAGAAACAGCCCCAGCATTTT.

The chain combines TRBV2 with TRBJ2-1; 13 bases line up with TRBD2. Germline CDR1 is SNHLY and CDR2 is FYNNEI. The CDR3 is made up of 15 amino acids. The ends lost 4 bases at V and 8 bases at J; junction bases unmatched: 5. CDR3 sequence reads: CASSALAGGPDEQFF. DNA of the CDR3: TGTGCCAGCAGTGCACTAGCGGGGGGGCCAGATGAGCAGTTCTTC.

The CDR3 spells CASSQEDRTNQPQHF. The CDR3 DNA follows: TGCGCCAGCAGCCAAGAGGACAGGACGAATCAGCCCCAGCATTTT. The V gene is TRBV4-1, the J gene TRBJ1-5; 7 positions match TRBD1. The V and J ends lost 0 bases and 4 bases, in that order; junction bases with no gene match: 3. CDR1 and CDR2 from the germline V gene are MGHRA and YSYEKL. The CDR3 spans 15 residues.

V gene TRBV18 combines with J gene TRBJ1-2; D might be TRBD1 (6 bases). V was pared by 4 bases and J by 8 bases, with 14 bases between. The germline gives CDR1 KGHSH, CDR2 LQKENI. This CDR3 comprises 13 residues. CDR3 sequence reads: CASSLSQGWGYTF. The CDR3 bases are TGTGCCAGCTCACTGTCACAGGGATGGGGCTACACCTTC.

The chain has TRBV27 and TRBJ1-1, with 8 nucleotides matching TRBD1. Unmatched junction bases numbered 9, after V lost 6 bases and J lost 6 bases. Germline CDR1 is MNHEY and CDR2 is SMNVEV (reference sequence). The CDR3 has 14 residues. CDR3 DNA: TGTGCCAGCAGCCGCAGGGGGCGCGTGGCTGAAGCTTTCTTT. Translating gives CASSRRGRVAEAFF.

The V gene is TRBV4-2, the J gene TRBJ1-1, with TRBD1 identical over 7 bases. Germline V lookup: CDR1 LGHNA, CDR2 YNFKEQ. The CDR3 loop spans 15 amino acids. After removal of 3 bases from V and 2 bases from J, the junction contained 6 bases not matched to a gene. CDR3: CASSQGAGGNTEAFF. Written as DNA, the CDR3 is TGTGCCAGCAGCCAGGGGGCAGGGGGAAACACTGAAGCTTTCTTT.